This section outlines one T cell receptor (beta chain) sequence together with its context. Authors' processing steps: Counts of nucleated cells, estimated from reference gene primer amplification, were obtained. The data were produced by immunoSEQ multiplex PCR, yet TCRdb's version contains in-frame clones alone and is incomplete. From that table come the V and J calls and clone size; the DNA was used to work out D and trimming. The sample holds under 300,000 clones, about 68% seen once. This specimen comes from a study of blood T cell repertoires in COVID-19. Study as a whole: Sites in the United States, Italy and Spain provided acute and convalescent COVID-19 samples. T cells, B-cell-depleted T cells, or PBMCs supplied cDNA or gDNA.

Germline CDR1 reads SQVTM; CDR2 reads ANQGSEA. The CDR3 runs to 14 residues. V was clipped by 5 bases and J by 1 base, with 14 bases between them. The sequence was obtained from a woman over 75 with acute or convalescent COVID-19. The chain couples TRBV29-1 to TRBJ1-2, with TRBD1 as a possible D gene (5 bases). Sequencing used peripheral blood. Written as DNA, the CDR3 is TGCAGCGTTTCTCAGGGAGGGATTAACTATGGCTACACCTTC. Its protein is CSVSQGGINYGYTF.